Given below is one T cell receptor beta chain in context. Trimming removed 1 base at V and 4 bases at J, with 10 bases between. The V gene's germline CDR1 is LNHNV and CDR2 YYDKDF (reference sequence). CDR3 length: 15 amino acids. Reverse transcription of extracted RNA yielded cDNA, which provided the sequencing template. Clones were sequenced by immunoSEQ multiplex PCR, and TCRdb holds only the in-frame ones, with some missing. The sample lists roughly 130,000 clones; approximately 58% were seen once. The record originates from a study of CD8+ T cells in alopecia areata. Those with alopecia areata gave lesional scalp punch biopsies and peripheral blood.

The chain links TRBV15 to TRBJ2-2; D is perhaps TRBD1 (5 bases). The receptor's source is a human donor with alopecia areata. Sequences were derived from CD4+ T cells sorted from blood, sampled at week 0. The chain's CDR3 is CATSRGQSGTGELFF. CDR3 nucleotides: TGTGCCACCAGCAGAGGACAGTCCGGCACCGGGGAGCTGTTTTTT.